Given below is one T cell receptor (beta chain) in context. Germline CDR1 SQVTM, CDR2 ANQGSEA. The CDR3 has 13 amino acids. Deletions cut 3 bases from V and 3 bases from J, with 11 bases between. Under the authors' procedure: Cell counts per sample came from amplifying reference gene primers. The repertoire was sequenced with immunoSEQ multiplex PCR; TCRdb's copy has only in-frame clones and lacks some. That table is the source of V, J and clone size, and D and trimming were worked out from the DNA. The profile shows some 370,000 clones, more than 70% of them singletons. This entry is derived from a study of blood T cell repertoires in COVID-19. About the research overall: The analysed material was cDNA or gDNA that came from T cells, B-cell-depleted T cells, or PBMCs.

This TCR came from a middle-aged man with acute or convalescent COVID-19. The chain uses TRBV29-1 and TRBJ1-1; D ambiguous. The sequenced sample was peripheral blood. CDR3 loop: CSVEGPEDTEAFF. CDR3 in DNA: TGCAGCGTTGAGGGTCCGGAGGACACTGAAGCTTTCTTT.